These T cell receptor beta chains were read from a single sample in a study of beta chain features in type 1 diabetes. Some clones are missing from TCRdb's copy, which holds only in-frame ones; the method was immunoSEQ multiplex PCR. The table lists about 360,000 clones, roughly 12% of them singletons. The sequencing sample was made of naive CD4+ T cells from blood. All receptors derive from a woman aged 18 to 35 with type 1 diabetes. Both conserved end residues are part of each CDR3. A D gene is named only where the DNA matches it firmly.

J: TRBJ1-2
D: TRBD1
V: TRBV7-2
CDR3: CASSTRTGGYTF

J: TRBJ2-3
D: TRBD2
V: TRBV7-2
CDR3: CASSSTSGGAYTQYF

J: TRBJ2-5
D: -
V: TRBV5-1
CDR3: CASRTGLGETQYF

J: TRBJ1-1
D: -
V: TRBV7-3
CDR3: CASSSRGADTEAFF

J: TRBJ2-1
D: -
V: TRBV10-3
CDR3: CAPGIVGQQRNEQFF

J: TRBJ2-7
D: TRBD2
V: TRBV7-8
CDR3: CASTASGTNRGEQYF

J: TRBJ2-3
D: TRBD2
V: TRBV18
CDR3: CASSRGRGLAGGTDTQYF

J: TRBJ2-3
D: -
V: TRBV5-4
CDR3: CASSPHQGTDTQYF

J: TRBJ2-5
D: TRBD1
V: TRBV5-1
CDR3: CASSLAVTGGIETQYF

J: TRBJ1-2
D: -
V: TRBV5-1
CDR3: CASSLSVRYGYTF

J: TRBJ1-1
D: TRBD1
V: TRBV29-1
CDR3: CSPWDRSLNTEAFF

J: TRBJ1-1
D: -
V: TRBV7-2
CDR3: CASSLVAPGLTLGRTEAFF

J: TRBJ2-2
D: -
V: TRBV5-6
CDR3: CASSLGTNAGELFF

J: TRBJ1-1
D: -
V: TRBV7-2
CDR3: CASKQRGSYTEAFF

J: TRBJ1-4
D: TRBD1
V: TRBV14
CDR3: CASSPRQGSEKLFF

J: TRBJ1-4
D: TRBD1
V: TRBV5-1
CDR3: CASSPGQGGLAEEKLFF

J: TRBJ1-2
D: -
V: TRBV7-2
CDR3: CASSLGGPQGYTF

J: TRBJ1-5
D: -
V: TRBV19
CDR3: CASSLGQGGQPQHF

J: TRBJ2-7
D: TRBD1
V: TRBV15
CDR3: CATSGLGQASYEQYF

J: TRBJ2-3
D: -
V: TRBV19
CDR3: CASSQADTQYF

J: TRBJ2-7
D: -
V: TRBV11-2
CDR3: CASSLGSADTYEQYF

J: TRBJ2-7
D: -
V: TRBV18
CDR3: CASSTQTGQIYEQYF

J: TRBJ1-1
D: -
V: TRBV30
CDR3: CAWIGSPPRDTEAFF

J: TRBJ2-1
D: TRBD2
V: TRBV5-4
CDR3: CASSLAASGSYNEQFF

J: TRBJ1-2
D: -
V: TRBV18
CDR3: CASSPPPRVNYGYTF

J: TRBJ2-1
D: -
V: TRBV13
CDR3: CASSLPGAGEGEQFF

J: TRBJ2-3
D: -
V: TRBV11-2
CDR3: CASSIRRADTQYF

J: TRBJ1-5
D: TRBD1
V: TRBV19
CDR3: CASSIRTGPQPQHF

J: TRBJ2-1
D: -
V: TRBV29-1
CDR3: CSVVLFNEQFF

J: TRBJ1-6
D: -
V: TRBV29-1
CDR3: CSVGSAGLNSPLHF

J: TRBJ2-3
D: TRBD2
V: TRBV7-2
CDR3: CASRTSGSTDTQYF

J: TRBJ2-5
D: TRBD2
V: TRBV5-4
CDR3: CASSSWGGQETQYF

J: TRBJ1-2
D: -
V: TRBV27
CDR3: CASSLSRGSYGYTF

J: TRBJ1-4
D: -
V: TRBV9
CDR3: CASSVGRNRGKEKLFF

J: TRBJ2-7
D: TRBD1
V: TRBV28
CDR3: CASTTGTGSYEQYF

J: TRBJ1-6
D: -
V: TRBV9
CDR3: CASSVGEVWSPLHF

J: TRBJ2-7
D: -
V: TRBV5-6
CDR3: CASSLGAFSAGYEQYF